Listed here are 18 T cell receptor beta chains from one sample, sequenced in a study of regulatory T cells in long-lasting Graves disease. With iRepertoire HTBI primers and Arm-PCR of CDR3 regions, TCR beta libraries were built. TCRdb re-called the multiplex PCR reads through MiXCR, storing one row per CDR3 protein. This table has 200,000 to 250,000 distinct CDR3 sequences, roughly 18% appearing once. Time point of the sample: newly diagnosed GD, antithyroid drugs for less than 3 months. There was RNA extracted from PBMCs, and the TCR library was made from it. These records were also assigned to another study, of T cells in Graves' hyperthyroidism and ophthalmopathy.

The sequences come from peripheral blood mononuclear cells (PBMCs), collected at new diagnosis, from a patient treated with antithyroid drugs. Receptor source: a woman in her thirties with Graves disease.

The chain links TRBV27 to TRBJ1-1; 11 nucleotides align to TRBD1. This CDR3 spans 17 amino acids. After removal of 4 bases from V and 1 base from J, the junction contained 8 bases not matched to a gene. Germline loops: CDR1 MNHEY, CDR2 SMNVEV (reference sequence). The CDR3 coding sequence is TGTGCCAGCAGTTCCTCGGACAGGGGGCCAGGGAACACTGAAGCTTTCTTT. As protein: CASSSSDRGPGNTEAFF.

The chain employs TRBV2 and TRBJ2-5; TRBD2 agrees at 7 bases. Germline CDR1 and CDR2: SNHLY and FYNNEI. V shed 8 bases, J shed 4 bases, and the junction held 16 bases outside the gene matches. The length of the CDR3 is 16 residues. CDR3 sequence: CASLEWAGEGGETQYF. CDR3 bases: TGTGCCAGCCTCGAATGGGCGGGAGAGGGAGGAGAGACCCAGTACTTC.

This chain uses TRBV11-3 with TRBJ1-3, with D unclear. Germline loops: CDR1 SGHNT, CDR2 YENEEA. CDR3 size: 18 residues. V lost 2 bases and J 4 bases, leaving 21 bases between the germline ends. CDR3 sequence: CASSLTSPGREGGNTIYF. CDR3 DNA: TGTGCCAGCAGCTTAACCTCCCCTGGTCGAGAGGGAGGAAACACCATATATTTT.

The table lists this clonotype with many counts. The chain couples TRBV3-1 to TRBJ2-1, with 7 nucleotides matching TRBD1. The CDR3 is 13 amino acids. Germline V lookup: CDR1 LGHDT, CDR2 YNNKEL (reference sequence). V was pared by 0 bases and J by 12 bases, with 5 bases of the junction left unmatched. CDR3 amino acids: CASSQDPDRLQFF. The CDR3 DNA sequence: TGTGCCAGCAGCCAAGATCCGGACAGGTTGCAGTTCTTC.

As for this clonotype: A much larger clone lies a single base off, so this may be a read error. The V gene is TRBV5-1, the J gene TRBJ2-7, with TRBD1 as a possible D gene (5 bases). CDR3 length: 13 amino acids. Germline lookup yields CDR1 SGHRS and CDR2 YFSETQ. The CDR3 DNA follows: TGCGCCAGCAAAGTAGACAGTTACTACGAGCAGTGCTTC. It translates to CASKVDSYYEQCF.

This clonotype was observed at least ten times. This chain uses TRBV7-3 with TRBJ2-2, with 9 bases fitting TRBD2. This CDR3 has 16 residues. Unmatched junction bases numbered 9, after V lost 5 bases and J lost 5 bases. From germline, CDR1 is SGHTA and CDR2 FQGTGA. The DNA of the CDR3 is TGTGCCAGCAGCGCGGGGGGGAACAGGGAGACCGGGGAGCTGTTTTTT. This translates into CASSAGGNRETGELFF.

There are many counts of this clonotype. The chain has TRBV5-6 and TRBJ1-5; D is undetermined. Germline loops: CDR1 SGHDT, CDR2 YYEEEE. Between the trimmed V and J ends, which lost 0 bases and 1 base, there was a span of 5 bases. The length of the CDR3 is 14 residues. The CDR3 reads CASSLAPSNQPQHF. In nucleotides, the CDR3 is TGTGCCAGCAGCTTGGCGCCGAGCAATCAGCCCCAGCATTTT.

This clonotype was seen ten or more times. The chain employs TRBV3-1 and TRBJ1-2, with D hard to call. Trimming removed 4 bases at V and 5 bases at J, with 14 bases between. The germline V gene has CDR1 LGHDT and CDR2 YNNKEL (reference sequence). This CDR3 comprises 14 residues. The CDR3: CASSPGGGWYGYTF. CDR3 sequence (DNA): TGTGCCAGCAGCCCCGGTGGAGGGTGGTATGGCTACACCTTC.

This clonotype occurred a few times. The V and J genes are TRBV29-1 and TRBJ1-2, with TRBD1 identical over 8 bases. The CDR3 sequence is 14 residues long. With V trimmed by 5 bases and J by 3 bases, 8 bases remained unmatched. Germline-derived CDR1 and CDR2 are SQVTM and ANQGSEA. The DNA for the CDR3 is TGCAGCGTTCCTCTGACAGGGGCATACTATGGCTACACCTTC. This gives the protein CSVPLTGAYYGYTF.

A few counts support this clonotype. A far bigger clonotype differs at one base, so this is likely a read error. The J gene is TRBJ2-1, the V gene TRBV2; no clear D. The end of the DNA fits TRBJ2-3 better, so the J call may be wrong. CDR1 and CDR2 (germline): SNHLY, FYNNEI. The CDR3 extends over 13 amino acids. The chain's CDR3 is CASSVDYIDTQYF. The CDR3 bases are TGTGCCAGCAGTGTTGATTACATAGATACGCAGTATTTT.

This clonotype was observed a handful of times. The V and J genes are TRBV6-1 and TRBJ1-6, with D unresolved. Per germline, CDR1 MNHNS and CDR2 SASEGT. V gave up 6 bases and J gave up 0 bases, with 6 bases separating them. There are 14 residues in the CDR3. The CDR3, as DNA: TGTGCCAGCAGGGCAGTCTCCTATAATTCACCCCTCCACTTT. Translated: CASRAVSYNSPLHF.

There are many counts of this clonotype. The CDR3 DNA is TGTGCCAGCCTCGAAAGAGGCGGCTACACCTTC. Translating it yields CASLERGGYTF. The chain employs TRBV12-3 or TRBV12-4 and TRBJ1-2; D unclear. The CDR3 sequence is 11 residues long. The V and J ends lost 8 bases and 8 bases respectively, with 12 bases between them.

This clonotype appeared many times. The rearrangement joins TRBV19 to TRBJ1-4; D might be TRBD1 (5 bases). V lost 8 bases, J lost 6 bases, and 7 bases lay in between. Looked up from germline, CDR1 is LNHDA and CDR2 is SQIVND (reference sequence). CDR3 length equals 11 residues. For the CDR3, the DNA is TGTGCCAGTCAGGGAGATGAAAAACTGTTTTTT. It codes for CASQGDEKLFF.

Regarding this clonotype: Given a far larger clone just one base away, this is likely a sequencing read error. The rearrangement uses TRBV11-1 and TRBJ1-5; 11 bases line up with TRBD1. Germline V CDR1 and CDR2: SGHAT, FQDESV (reference sequence). The CDR3 extends over 18 amino acids. J gave up 4 bases and V 4 bases, and 12 bases lay outside the gene matches. The CDR3 reads CASSSSIAGQGANQPQHF. CDR3 coding DNA: TGTGCCAGCAGCTCATCTATCGCAGGACAGGGGGCGAATCAGCCCCAGCATTTT.

This clonotype came up many times. The chain links TRBV30 to TRBJ2-1; 14 bases fit TRBD2. Looked up from germline, CDR1 is GTSNPN and CDR2 is SVGIG (reference sequence). This CDR3 spans 13 amino acids. After removal of 8 bases from V and 9 bases from J, the junction contained 6 bases not matched to a gene. CDR3 in DNA: TGTGCCAGGGGGACTAGCGGGGGTTCTGAGCAGTTCTTC. It specifies CARGTSGGSEQFF. Complete variable domain (other parts from reference TRBV30 and TRBJ2-1): SQTIHQWPATLVQPVGSPLSLECTVEGTSNPNLYWYRQAAGRGLQLLFYSVGIGQISSEVPQNLSASRPQDRQFILSSKKLLLSDSGFYLCARGTSGGSEQFFGPGTRLTVL.

This clonotype has a count of ten or more. The chain has TRBV2 and TRBJ2-2; perhaps TRBD2 as D (5 bases). V was shortened by 3 bases and J by 5 bases, with 19 bases between the two germline ends. Looked up from germline, CDR1 is SNHLY and CDR2 is FYNNEI. CDR3 length: 17 amino acids. The chain's CDR3 is CASSERTSGLFTGELFF. DNA for the CDR3: TGTGCCAGCAGTGAGAGAACTAGTGGCCTCTTTACCGGGGAGCTGTTTTTT. The full variable domain, with the rest looked up from reference TRBV2 and TRBJ2-2, is EPEVTQTPSHQVTQMGQEVILRCVPISNHLYFYWYRQILGQKVEFLVSFYNNEISEKSEIFDDQFSVERPDGSNFTLKIRSTKLEDSAMYFCASSERTSGLFTGELFFGEGSRLTVL.

This clonotype was found many times. The chain couples TRBV6-5 to TRBJ1-5, with D perhaps TRBD1 (6 bases). Between the trimmed V and J ends, which lost 4 bases and 1 base, there was a span of 23 bases. Germline V CDR1 and CDR2: MNHEY, SVGAGI. The CDR3 runs 19 residues. CDR3 region: CASSSSTGTGYWSNQPQHF. The DNA for the CDR3 is TGTGCCAGCAGTTCCTCGACAGGAACCGGATACTGGAGCAATCAGCCCCAGCATTTT.

The chain couples TRBV5-1 to TRBJ2-3, with TRBD2 matching over 8 bases. The CDR3 has 16 amino acids. Germline assignment: CDR1 SGHRS and CDR2 YFSETQ. Trimming at V came to 1 base and at J to 2 bases, leaving 6 bases not matched to a gene. As DNA, the CDR3 is TGCGCCAGCAGCTTGCCTAGCGGGCTCCCCACAGATACGCAGTATTTT. This codes for CASSLPSGLPTDTQYF.